This T cell receptor beta chain came from a study of T-cell reconstitution after alpha-beta-depleted transplantation in children. V lost 0 bases and J lost 6, with 13 bases in between. CDR1 and CDR2 from the germline V gene are SGHRS and YFSETQ. This CDR3 region has 14 residues. For TCRbeta, the library was prepared with unique molecular identifiers. TCRdb used MiXCR to reprocess the PCR reads, holding one entry per CDR3 protein. Of about 58,000 distinct CDR3 sequences listed, about 40% are singletons. As regards this clonotype: The target antigen is unknown.

Whole-study findings and limits: After transplant, at about two months, alpha-beta T cells were reportedly derived from several hundred expanded graft clones. After one year, T-cell counts and TCRbeta diversity mostly came from new T cells. It was surviving recipient T cells and thymic progenitors that gave some patients high TCRbeta diversity at day 60.

The sequence derives from a male patient aged 10 to 17 who had a stem cell transplant for acute lymphoblastic leukemia, so the T cells may come from the graft donor. Sequenced material: PBMCs, mostly from graft donor cells, taken 360 days after TCRalphabeta/CD19-depleted stem cell transplant. This sequence joins TRBV5-1 and TRBJ2-7; D not certain. The CDR3 here is CASSLAPLNPEQYF. The CDR3 DNA is TGCGCCAGCAGCTTGGCTCCCTTGAATCCCGAGCAGTACTTC.